These 11 T cell receptor beta chains came from one sample sequenced in a study of OX40 agonist ivuxolimab in advanced cancers. The library was obtained by the immunoSEQ multiplex PCR assay. The clones in this table, taken by TCRdb from immuneACCESS, are in-frame only. Not every clone is retained; where verified, under half of the shortfall comes from an unresolved V gene, and the cause of the rest is unknown. A total of 75,000 to 80,000 clones appear in this sample, around 88% of them only once. The ten largest make up about 0.71% of the sample. This material consisted of CD4+ or CD8+ T cells sorted from blood, taken in a trial of the OX40 agonist ivuxolimab. The origin of the receptors is an adult with an advanced solid tumor such as melanoma, head and neck, liver or kidney cancer.

J is TRBJ2-5 and V is TRBV11-1; TRBD2 aligns across 15 bases. CDR1 and CDR2 (germline): SGHAT, FQDESV (reference sequence). This CDR3 contains 16 residues. After removal of 5 bases from V and 4 bases from J, the junction contained 5 bases not matched to a gene. The CDR3 nucleotides are TGTGCCAGCAGCGTGGGACTAGCGGGGGGCAGAGAGACCCAGTACTTC. Its translation: CASSVGLAGGRETQYF.

The rearrangement uses TRBV28 and TRBJ1-5; D remains unclear. This CDR3 spans 15 amino acids. CDR1 is MDHEN, CDR2 SYDVKM, per germline. V lost 5 bases and J lost 2, with 13 bases in between. CDR3 DNA: TGTGCCAGCAGTACCCTTCCGGAAGGCAATCAGCCCCAGCATTTT. Translating it yields CASSTLPEGNQPQHF.

This clone was counted a single time. The chain links TRBV27 to TRBJ1-5, with a tentative D call TRBD1 (6 bases). The CDR3 is 13 amino acids. CDR1 is MNHEY, CDR2 SMNVEV, per germline (reference sequence). V lost 8 bases and J 4 bases, leaving 12 bases between the germline ends. The CDR3 DNA reads TGTGCCAGCCGTCGGACAGTAAATCAGCCCCAGCATTTT. It is translated as CASRRTVNQPQHF.

The gene calls are TRBV9 and TRBJ2-5; D tentatively reads TRBD1 or TRBD2 (5 bases each). Germline assignment: CDR1 SGDLS and CDR2 YYNGEE. The CDR3 is 13 amino acids. V shed 3 bases and J shed 1 base, with 7 bases lying between them. Here the CDR3 DNA reads TGTGCCAGCAGCGGGGGGTTCCAAGAGACCCAGTACTTC. Amino acid sequence: CASSGGFQETQYF.

V gene TRBV11-3 combines with J gene TRBJ2-5, with unresolved D. Trimming shortened V by 5 bases and J by 1 base, and 2 bases separated the two germline ends. Looked up from germline, CDR1 is SGHNT and CDR2 is YENEEA. The CDR3 runs to 11 residues. The CDR3 is CASSTQETQYF. The CDR3 nucleotides are TGTGCCAGCAGCACCCAAGAGACCCAGTACTTC.

The chain links TRBV19 to TRBJ1-4, with 10 bases matching TRBD1. The CDR3 runs to 15 residues. J lost 8 bases, V lost 9 bases, and 12 bases had no gene match. Germline V gives CDR1 LNHDA, CDR2 SQIVND (reference sequence). CDR3 coding DNA: TGTGCCAGCTCTCGGACAGGGGGAATGGACGAAAAACTGTTTTTT. Amino acid sequence: CASSRTGGMDEKLFF.

The chain uses TRBV7-2 and TRBJ1-4; D unresolved. Germline CDR1 is SGHTA and CDR2 is FQGNSA. There are 15 residues in the CDR3. The V end was cut by 4 bases, the J end by 8 bases, with 17 bases between. The DNA for the CDR3 is TGTGCCAGCAGCTCTGATGTCGGCAGACGCGAAAAACTGTTTTTT. Translated, it gives CASSSDVGRREKLFF.

The rearrangement joins TRBV6-5 to TRBJ1-2, with 9 bases fitting TRBD1. The length of the CDR3 is 14 residues. Trimming removed 6 bases from V and 6 bases from J; junction bases left unmatched: 8. Germline CDR1 is MNHEY and CDR2 is SVGAGI. The CDR3 sequence: CASSSGTGINGYTF. The CDR3 bases are TGTGCCAGCAGCTCCGGGACAGGGATCAATGGCTACACCTTC.

V gene TRBV30 combines with J gene TRBJ1-1; D uncertain. The V gene lost 0 bases and the J gene lost 0 bases, with 5 bases spanning the gap. Germline V gene lookup returns CDR1 GTSNPN and CDR2 SVGIG (reference sequence). This CDR3 is 13 amino acids long. As DNA, the CDR3 is TGTGCCTGGAGTGTATCTGTGAACACTGAAGCTTTCTTT. Translating gives CAWSVSVNTEAFF.

The J gene is TRBJ2-7, the V gene TRBV15, with 8 bases lining up with TRBD2. Germline V gives CDR1 LNHNV, CDR2 YYDKDF (reference sequence). J was trimmed by 5 bases and V by 1 base; bases with no gene match: 7. This CDR3 has 15 residues. In DNA, the CDR3 is TGTGCCACCAGCAGAGGTGGAGCGGGGGAGAACGAGCAGTACTTC. Its protein product is CATSRGGAGENEQYF. The complete variable domain, with remaining parts taken from reference TRBV15 and TRBJ2-7, reads DAMVIQNPRYQVTQFGKPVTLSCSQTLNHNVMYWYQQKSSQAPKLLFHYYDKDFNNEADTPDNFQSRRPNTSFCFLDIRSPGLGDTAMYLCATSRGGAGENEQYFGPGTRLTVT.

This clone was picked up many times. Different DNA sequences within this sample yield the same CDR3. The chain combines TRBV30 with TRBJ1-4; 8 bases align to TRBD1. Trimming removed 3 bases from V and 3 bases from J; junction bases left unmatched: 3. The germline V gene has CDR1 GTSNPN and CDR2 SVGIG (reference sequence). This CDR3 has 14 residues. The DNA of the CDR3 is TGTGCCTGGAGCAGGGGGCGGGCTAATGAAAAACTGTTTTTT. Encoded protein: CAWSRGRANEKLFF.